Shown below are 25 T cell receptor beta chains from a single sample sequenced in a study of blood T cell repertoires in COVID-19. Here immunoSEQ multiplex PCR was the method, and the copy in TCRdb shows in-frame clones only, minus some. This table has 250,000 to 350,000 clones, approximately 85% appearing once. The source material was PBMCs or T cells enriched from blood (not recorded which). The receptor source for this set is a woman under 40 who had recovered from COVID-19.

The chain couples TRBV24-1 to TRBJ2-1, with TRBD2 matching over 12 bases. This CDR3 is built from 17 residues. Germline V gene sequence: CDR1 KGHDR, CDR2 SFDVKD. V shed 5 bases and J 7 bases; nucleotides not matched to a gene: 11. CDR3 amino acids: CATSGSTSGGNLNEQFF. CDR3 DNA: TGTGCCACCAGTGGGTCGACTAGCGGGGGAAACCTAAATGAGCAGTTCTTC.

The table lists this clone with a count of one. The chain is built from TRBV5-1 and TRBJ1-2; possibly TRBD1 for D (6 bases). This CDR3 has 12 residues. In germline, CDR1 is SGHRS, CDR2 YFSETQ. V lost 0 bases and J 6 bases, leaving 6 bases between the germline ends. CDR3: CASSLEGDGYTF. The CDR3 DNA is TGCGCCAGCAGCTTGGAGGGGGATGGCTACACCTTC.

V gene TRBV18 combines with J gene TRBJ2-7; 8 bases line up with TRBD1. Trimming cost V 6 bases and J 7 bases; bases outside gene matches: 11. CDR3 length: 14 residues. The V gene's germline CDR1 is KGHSH and CDR2 LQKENI. DNA of the CDR3: TGTGCCAGCTCGCCGACAGGGGAAGGAGTAGAGCAGTACTTC. It yields the protein CASSPTGEGVEQYF. The full variable domain, with the rest looked up from reference TRBV18 and TRBJ2-7, is NAGVMQNPRHLVRRRGQEARLRCSPMKGHSHVYWYRQLPEEGLKFMVYLQKENIIDESGMPKERFSAEFPKEGPSILRIQQVVRGDSAAYFCASSPTGEGVEQYFGPGTRLTVT.

This chain joins TRBV15 and TRBJ2-7; perhaps TRBD1 as D (5 bases). Trimming took 0 bases from V and 4 from J, leaving 16 bases between them. Germline-derived CDR1 and CDR2 are LNHNV and YYDKDF (reference sequence). This CDR3 region has 16 residues. CDR3 region: CATSRDGAQPLYEQYF. CDR3 DNA: TGTGCCACCAGCAGAGATGGGGCCCAACCACTGTACGAGCAGTACTTC. The whole variable domain, remainder taken from reference TRBV15 and TRBJ2-7, is DAMVIQNPRYQVTQFGKPVTLSCSQTLNHNVMYWYQQKSSQAPKLLFHYYDKDFNNEADTPDNFQSRRPNTSFCFLDIRSPGLGDTAMYLCATSRDGAQPLYEQYFGPGTRLTVT.

The V and J genes are TRBV7-9 and TRBJ1-2; TRBD1 agrees at 7 bases. The V gene's germline CDR1 is SEHNR and CDR2 FQNEAQ (reference sequence). J lost 2 bases, V lost 5 bases, and 11 bases had no gene match. The CDR3 has 16 amino acids. The CDR3 region is CASSNRGKEGNYGYTF. The CDR3 DNA is TGTGCCAGCAGCAACAGGGGAAAGGAGGGGAACTATGGCTACACCTTC.

The chain combines TRBV18 with TRBJ2-5, with D possibly TRBD2 on 5 matching bases. The CDR3 is 15 amino acids. Trimming cost V 0 bases and J 7 bases, with 15 bases left between them. CDR1 KGHSH and CDR2 LQKENI come from the germline V gene. The DNA for the CDR3 is TGTGCCAGCTCACCACCCTTAGAGGGATGGGCGACCCAGTACTTC. It specifies CASSPPLEGWATQYF.

The chain carries TRBV10-3 and TRBJ1-1, with TRBD1 as a possible D gene (5 bases). The CDR3 extends over 13 amino acids. Germline V gives CDR1 ENHRY, CDR2 SYGVKD. Trimming shortened V by 8 bases and J by 4 bases, and 14 bases separated the two germline ends. This chain's CDR3 is CAIDPGRGTEAFF. CDR3 nucleotide sequence: TGTGCCATCGATCCAGGGAGGGGCACTGAAGCTTTCTTT.

In its sample, this clone was seen a few times. The chain uses TRBV29-1 and TRBJ1-1; 7 bases align to TRBD1. The trim removed 7 bases at V and 3 bases at J, leaving 8 bases unmatched. The germline CDR1 and CDR2 sequences are SQVTM and ANQGSEA. This CDR3 spans 13 amino acids. The CDR3 protein is CSATPGQYTEAFF. The CDR3, as DNA: TGCAGCGCTACGCCGGGACAGTACACTGAAGCTTTCTTT.

V usage is TRBV5-1 and J usage is TRBJ2-7; maybe TRBD1 (6 bases). In germline, CDR1 is SGHRS, CDR2 YFSETQ. Trimming took off 3 bases at V and 2 bases at J, with 12 bases between the two ends. This CDR3 contains 14 residues. CDR3 in DNA: TGCGCCAGCAGCTCTGGACAGTCAACCTACGAGCAGTACTTC. This codes for CASSSGQSTYEQYF.

The gene calls are TRBV2 and TRBJ1-1, with 7 positions matching TRBD1. CDR1 and CDR2 (germline): SNHLY, FYNNEI. After removal of 5 bases from V and 1 base from J, the junction contained 4 bases not matched to a gene. The CDR3 runs to 14 residues. CDR3 loop: CASSRGQTNTEAFF. The CDR3 DNA follows: TGTGCCAGCAGTAGGGGACAGACGAACACTGAAGCTTTCTTT.

This clone was recorded once. V and J are TRBV28 and TRBJ2-7; TRBD1 agrees at 7 bases. In germline, CDR1 is MDHEN, CDR2 SYDVKM. CDR3 length: 13 residues. Unmatched junction bases numbered 8, after V lost 6 bases and J lost 6 bases. The CDR3 spells CASRSTGEREQYF. The CDR3 DNA is TGTGCCAGCAGGAGTACAGGGGAACGCGAGCAGTACTTC.

In its sample, this clone was seen a few times. The chain has TRBV12-3 or TRBV12-4 and TRBJ1-1, with D perhaps matching TRBD1 (6 bases). CDR3 length: 13 amino acids. Between the trimmed V and J ends, which lost 6 bases and 6 bases, there was a span of 14 bases. CDR3 bases: TGTGCCAGCAGATCCACAGGGAGCTCTGAAGCTTTCTTT. Translated, it gives CASRSTGSSEAFF.

The chain has TRBV6-4 and TRBJ2-3; a possible D gene is TRBD1 (6 bases). The CDR3 is 14 residues long. Germline assignment: CDR1 MRHNA and CDR2 SNTAGT. V gave up 4 bases and J gave up 2 bases, with 10 bases separating them. The CDR3 DNA sequence: TGTGCCAGCAGTGCGTCAGGGGACACAGATACGCAGTATTTT. Its protein product is CASSASGDTDTQYF.

V gene TRBV25-1 combines with J gene TRBJ1-1, with D maybe TRBD1 (6 bases). The CDR3 totals 14 residues. The V end lost 0 bases, the J end lost 8 bases, and 13 bases lay between the germline ends. Germline V CDR1 and CDR2: MGHDK, SYGVNS. CDR3 DNA sequence: TGTGCCAGCAGTGAATATAGGGCCGGGACAGAAGCTTTCTTT. Translation: CASSEYRAGTEAFF.

The genes are TRBV19 and TRBJ1-5; tentative D call: TRBD1 (5 bases). V was clipped by 3 bases and J by 2 bases, with 11 bases between them. This CDR3 is built from 15 residues. Germline V gene sequence: CDR1 LNHDA, CDR2 SQIVND (reference sequence). The CDR3, as DNA: TGTGCCAGTAGTATTCGTGGGGGGGGCAATCAGCCCCAGCATTTT. It codes for CASSIRGGGNQPQHF.

The rearrangement links TRBV5-4 to TRBJ2-5; TRBD1 agrees at 7 bases. Per germline, CDR1 SGHNT and CDR2 YYREEE (reference sequence). V dropped 5 bases and J dropped 3; count of bases not matched to a gene: 7. The CDR3 totals 14 residues. CDR3 residues: CASSASGTEETQYF. Written as DNA, the CDR3 is TGTGCCAGCAGTGCCTCCGGGACAGAAGAGACCCAGTACTTC.

The genes are TRBV12-3 or TRBV12-4 and TRBJ1-3, with TRBD1 matching over 8 bases. The CDR3 sequence is 12 residues long. V shed 6 bases and J 8 bases; nucleotides not matched to a gene: 3. CDR3 sequence reads: CASSQGADTIYF. The CDR3 DNA reads TGTGCCAGCAGCCAGGGGGCGGACACCATATATTTT.

The chain has TRBV5-1 and TRBJ1-5, with TRBD1 matching 8 bases. The CDR3 has 14 residues. J lost 7 bases, V lost 4 bases, and 7 bases had no gene match. Germline values: CDR1 SGHRS, CDR2 YFSETQ. CDR3 DNA: TGCGCCAGCAGCACCGGACAGGGCGGGCAGCCCCAGCATTTT. As protein: CASSTGQGGQPQHF.

CDR3 in amino acids: CASSQGQGLGKLFF. In DNA, the CDR3 is TGTGCCAGCAGTCAGGGACAGGGGTTAGGAAAACTGTTTTTT. The chain has TRBV6-5 and TRBJ1-4; 10 bases align to TRBD1. CDR1 is MNHEY, CDR2 SVGAGI, per germline. The J segment lost 10 bases and the V segment lost 5 bases, leaving 7 bases of the junction unmatched. The CDR3 extends over 14 amino acids.

The chain is built from TRBV28 and TRBJ2-1; TRBD1 matches at 10 bases. Germline CDR1 MDHEN, CDR2 SYDVKM. Trimming removed 5 bases from V and 7 bases from J; junction bases left unmatched: 8. This CDR3 is 15 amino acids long. CDR3 sequence reads: CASSPPGQGLNEQFF. The CDR3 bases are TGTGCCAGCAGTCCCCCGGGACAGGGGTTAAATGAGCAGTTCTTC.

This chain connects TRBV28 to TRBJ2-1, with TRBD1 identical over 8 bases. V lost 7 bases and J lost 8; bases outside the gene matches: 13. The germline gives CDR1 MDHEN, CDR2 SYDVKM. CDR3 size: 15 residues. CDR3 nucleotide sequence: TGTGCCAGCAACAGGGGGGACAGGTACAGCGATGAGCAGTTCTTC. Translating gives CASNRGDRYSDEQFF.

The chain links TRBV4-1 to TRBJ1-4; D is ambiguous. CDR3 length: 16 amino acids. With 0 bases removed from V and 5 bases from J, the gap between germline ends came to 13 bases. Germline-derived CDR1 and CDR2 are MGHRA and YSYEKL. The CDR3 DNA reads TGCGCCAGCAGCCAAGATCTCCGGGGATTGAATGAAAAACTGTTTTTT. It codes for CASSQDLRGLNEKLFF.

The chain's CDR3 is CAISEQGRNQPQHF. CDR3 coding DNA: TGTGCCATCAGTGAGCAGGGGCGGAATCAGCCCCAGCATTTT. The chain joins TRBV10-3 to TRBJ1-5; D may be TRBD1 (6 bases). CDR3 size: 14 residues. V gave up 2 bases and J gave up 4 bases, with 9 bases separating them. Germline V gene data show CDR1 as ENHRY and CDR2 as SYGVKD.

The chain combines TRBV5-4 with TRBJ2-2; weak D call: TRBD2 (7 bases). Trimming stripped 6 bases from V and 2 bases from J, with 17 bases between. This CDR3 comprises 16 residues. Germline CDR1 SGHNT, CDR2 YYREEE (reference sequence). CDR3 DNA sequence: TGTGCCAGCACAGGAAGGGGGGGCCTAAACACCGGGGAGCTGTTTTTT. It encodes CASTGRGGLNTGELFF.

The rearrangement uses TRBV28 and TRBJ1-2; 12 nucleotides agree with TRBD1. The germline CDR1 and CDR2 sequences are MDHEN and SYDVKM. J gave up 7 bases and V 2 bases, and 11 bases lay outside the gene matches. The CDR3 covers 17 residues. The CDR3 protein is CASSLLHVGQGARGYTF. The CDR3 nucleotides are TGTGCCAGCAGTTTACTCCATGTGGGACAGGGGGCTCGTGGCTACACCTTC.